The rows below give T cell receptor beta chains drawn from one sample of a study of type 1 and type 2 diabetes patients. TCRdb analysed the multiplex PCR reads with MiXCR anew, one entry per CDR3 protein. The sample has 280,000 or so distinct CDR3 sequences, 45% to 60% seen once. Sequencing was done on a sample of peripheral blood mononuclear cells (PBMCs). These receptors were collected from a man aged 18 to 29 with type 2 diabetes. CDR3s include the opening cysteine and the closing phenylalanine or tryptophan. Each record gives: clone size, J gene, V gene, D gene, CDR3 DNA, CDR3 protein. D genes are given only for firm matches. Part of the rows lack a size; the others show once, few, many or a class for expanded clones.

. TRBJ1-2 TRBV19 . . CASWRASVANYGCTF
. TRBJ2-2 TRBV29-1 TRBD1 TGCAGCGTTGTGGGGACAGGGGGCACCGGGGAGCTGTTTTTT CSVVGTGGTGELFF
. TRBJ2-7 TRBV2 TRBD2 TGTGCCAGCAGGGACCCAGCGGGGGGCAGATACAATGAGCAGTACTTC CASRDPAGGRYNEQYF
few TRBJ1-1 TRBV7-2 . TGTGCCAGCAGCTTACGGAGGATCATGAACACTGAAGCTTTCTTT CASSLRRIMNTEAFF
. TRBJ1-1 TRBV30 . TGTGCCTGGTTATTGGGTCGCACTGAAGCTTTCTTT CAWLLGRTEAFF
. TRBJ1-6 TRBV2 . TGTGCCAGCAGTGAAAGGCAGGACTCTAATTCACCCCTCCACTTT CASSERQDSNSPLHF
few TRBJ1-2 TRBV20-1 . TGCAGTGCCAACGACGGGGGGCATGGCTACACCTTC CSANDGGHGYTF
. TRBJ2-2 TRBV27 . TGTGCCAGCAGTATGAGACAGCGCACCGGGGAGCTGTTTTTT CASSMRQRTGELFF
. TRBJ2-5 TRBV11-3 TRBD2 TGTGCCAGCAGCCTCGGGCTAGCGGGGGGGGAAGAGACCCAGTACTTC CASSLGLAGGEETQYF
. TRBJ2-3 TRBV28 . . CASSIYLCSVRGESADTQYF
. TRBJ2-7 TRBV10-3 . TGTGCCAGCAGACCACACGGGGACTCCTACGAGCAGTACTTC CASRPHGDSYEQYF
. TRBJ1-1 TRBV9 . TGTGCCAGTAGTATGGTGGGAGCTCCCACTGAAGCTTTCTTT CASSMVGAPTEAFF
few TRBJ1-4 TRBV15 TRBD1 TGTGCCACCAGCAGAGGAGGGGGACAGGGTTCTGACCTTAATGAAAAACTGTTTTTT CATSRGGGQGSDLNEKLFF
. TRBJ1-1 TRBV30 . TGTGCCTGGCTCCAGGCAGGACCTTTTATGAACACTGAAGCTTTCTTT CAWLQAGPFMNTEAFF
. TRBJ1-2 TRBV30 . TGTGCCTGGAGTCGGCAGGGCGGGTATGGCTACACCTTC CAWSRQGGYGYTF
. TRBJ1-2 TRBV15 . TGTGCCGCCAGCAGTGGATGGTTTGGCTATGGCTACACCTTC CAASSGWFGYGYTF
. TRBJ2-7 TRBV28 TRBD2 TGTGCCAGCAGTCCCGGGAGGGAGCAGTACTTC CASSPGREQYF
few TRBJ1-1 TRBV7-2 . TGTGCCAGCAGCCAAGACGTCGGGGCGGTGAACACTGAAGCTTTCTTT CASSQDVGAVNTEAFF
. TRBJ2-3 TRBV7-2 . TGTGCCAGCAGCTTAACAGGAGTAGGCACAGATACGCAGTATTTT CASSLTGVGTDTQYF
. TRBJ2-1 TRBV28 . TGTGCCAGCAAAGAGCAGGTATACAATGAGCAGTTCTTC CASKEQVYNEQFF
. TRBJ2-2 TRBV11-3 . TGTGCCAGCAGCGCCCGGGCCGGGGAGCTGTTTTTT CASSARAGELFF
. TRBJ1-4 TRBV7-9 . TGTGCCAGCAATCCCCCGAGCGGCAGTAATGAAAAACTGTTTTTT CASNPPSGSNEKLFF
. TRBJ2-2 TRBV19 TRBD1 TGTGCCAGTCACCGGGGGACAGGGGTCACCGGGGAGCTGTTTTTT CASHRGTGVTGELFF
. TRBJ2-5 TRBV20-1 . TGCAGTGCTAGAGGACTATCTCAAGAGACCCAGTACTTC CSARGLSQETQYF
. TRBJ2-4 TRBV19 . TGTGCCAGTAGCCTTATCCCGCTAGCCAAAAACATTCAGTACTTC CASSLIPLAKNIQYF
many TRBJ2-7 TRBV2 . TGTGCCAGCAGGAGGGGCTACGAGCAGTACTTC CASRRGYEQYF
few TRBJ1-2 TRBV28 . TGTGCCAGCAGTTTGACACAGGGTGGTAAAGGCTACACCTTC CASSLTQGGKGYTF
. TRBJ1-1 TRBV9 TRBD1 TGTGCCAGCAGCGTAGCCACCGACAGGGTGGACACTGAAGCTTTCTTT CASSVATDRVDTEAFF
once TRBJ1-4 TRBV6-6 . TGTGCCAGCAATCGGGGAGCAACTAATGAAAAACTGTTTTTT CASNRGATNEKLFF
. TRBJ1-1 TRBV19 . TGTGCCAGCATCAATCTACACCTGAGAGACACTGAAGCTTTCTTT CASINLHLRDTEAFF
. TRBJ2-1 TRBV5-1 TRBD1 TGCGCCAGCAGCTTCTCCGGGACAGGGAATGAGCAGTTCTTC CASSFSGTGNEQFF
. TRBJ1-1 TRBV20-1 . TGCAGTGCCACGGACGGGGGGACTGAAGCTTTCTTT CSATDGGTEAFF
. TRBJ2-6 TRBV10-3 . TGTGCCATCGGGGGAGCCAACCCCCTCAACGTCCTGACTTTC CAIGGANPLNVLTF
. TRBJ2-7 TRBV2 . TGTGCCAGCAGTGCGGGGCGTACCTACGAGCAGTGCTTC CASSAGRTYEQCF
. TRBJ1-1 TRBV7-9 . TGTGCCAGCAGCTGGCTCGTGGGCACTGAAGCTTTCTTT CASSWLVGTEAFF
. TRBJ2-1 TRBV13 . TGTGCCATCAGTGAGTCGAGGTTCTCCTACAATGAGCAGTTCTTC CAISESRFSYNEQFF
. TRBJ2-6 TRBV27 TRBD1 TGTGCCAGCAGTTTATTAGGGACAGGGGGAACTGGGGCCAACGTCCTGACTTTC CASSLLGTGGTGANVLTF
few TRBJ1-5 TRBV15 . TGTGCCACCAGCAGAGATCTAGGAGTTCATCAGCCCCAGCATTTT CATSRDLGVHQPQHF
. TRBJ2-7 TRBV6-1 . TGTGCCAGCATCAGATGGGGCTACGAGCAGTACTTC CASIRWGYEQYF
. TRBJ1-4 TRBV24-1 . TGTGCCACCCGGGCCAGTGCGAGGCATGAAAAACTGTTTTTT CATRASARHEKLFF
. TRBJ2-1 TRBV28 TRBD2 TGTGCCAGCAGTTCCGCACTTGCTAGCGGGAGGGTCTACAATGAGCAGTTCTTC CASSSALASGRVYNEQFF
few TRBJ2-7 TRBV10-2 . TGCGCCAGCAGTGAGGCGGGCGAGCAGTACTTC CASSEAGEQYF
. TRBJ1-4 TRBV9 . TGTGCCAGCAGCGGGGGACGGACTAATGAAAAACTGTTTTTT CASSGGRTNEKLFF
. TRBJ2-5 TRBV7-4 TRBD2 TGTGCCAGCAGCTTTTTAGCGGGGGGTACGCAAGAGACCCAGTACTTC CASSFLAGGTQETQYF
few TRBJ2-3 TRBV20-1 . TGCAGTGCTAGAGATCTCCCCACGGGGACTAGCACAGATACGCAGTATTTT CSARDLPTGTSTDTQYF
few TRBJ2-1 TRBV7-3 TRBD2 TGTGCCAGCAGCTTAAACAGCGGGAGTCCGCCGAGTGAGCAGTTCTTC CASSLNSGSPPSEQFF